The T cell receptor beta chain under discussion was sequenced for a study of CD8+CD57+ T cells in acquired aplastic anemia (dated by TCRdb to 2017 to 2018). Background on the whole study: DNA extracted from sorted CD4+ and CD8+ cells had a mean of approximately 3.5 ug, with a range of roughly 0.17 to 27.4 ug. An average of approximately 9.8 million reads for CD4+ cells and roughly 11 million reads for CD8+ cells was obtained from healthy donor samples.

Findings and caveats that apply to the study as a whole: Between patients and healthy controls, no significant difference in CD8+ Simpson's diversity was found (P=0.060). About 28 CD8+ CDR3 sequences were found in both patients and controls but appeared to be highly expressed in patients and within the immunodominant clones of the patients.

Genomic DNA served as template for TCR beta VDJ combination and CDR3 sequence profiling. TCR repertoire sequencing was run on an Illumina HiSeq 2000. The paper's data handling went like this. Repertoires were assessed using TRBV/TRBJ rearrangement plots, CDR3 size and DJ length profiles, and Simpson's diversity index. The most abundant DNA sequence in the deep sequencing data was taken as the immunodominant clone. CDR3 amino acid sequences were screened for sharing across subjects and were compared with published repertoires and the VDJdb database. TCRdb reran the public reads through fastp at Q25 and MiXCR, keeping productive beta chains. Rows are combined by CDR3 protein, so each entry shows the most common genes and DNA. The V and J calls were not made by the authors but by TCRdb's processing. In this sample the table shows 150,000 to 200,000 distinct CDR3 sequences, around 60% of which occur a single time. Together, the top ten hold 45% of the sample.

This clonotype was observed many times. Which antigen it targets is not known. The input lacks base qualities; no much larger clone sits a single base away. Spanning cysteine to phenylalanine, the CDR3 consists of 16 amino acids. Only the CDR3 portion is preserved as DNA: 48 bases, with reading frame beginning at the first base. The germline ends are 7 bases apart after V is trimmed by 1 base and J by 0 bases. From a lookup of the germline V gene, CDR1 and CDR2 are SGHVS and FNYEAQ. In this study, sorted CD4+ and CD8+ T cells from the blood of healthy subjects and of severe aplastic anemia patients had their TCR repertoires deep-sequenced. Ficoll-Paque density gradient centrifugation was used to isolate peripheral blood mononuclear cells. Before DNA extraction, CD4+ and CD8+ T cells were sorted by FACS or by magnetic beads.

The chain was built from TRBV7-6 and TRBJ1-6, with the D segment identity uncertain. Input material: sorted CD4+, CD8+, or CD8+CD57+ T cells (not recorded which) from PBMCs. The sequence derives from a human donor in good health. The DNA reads as follows: TGTGCCAGCAGCTTAGAAGGGAGCTCCTATAATTCACCCCTCCACTTT. This sequence encodes CASSLEGSSYNSPLHF.